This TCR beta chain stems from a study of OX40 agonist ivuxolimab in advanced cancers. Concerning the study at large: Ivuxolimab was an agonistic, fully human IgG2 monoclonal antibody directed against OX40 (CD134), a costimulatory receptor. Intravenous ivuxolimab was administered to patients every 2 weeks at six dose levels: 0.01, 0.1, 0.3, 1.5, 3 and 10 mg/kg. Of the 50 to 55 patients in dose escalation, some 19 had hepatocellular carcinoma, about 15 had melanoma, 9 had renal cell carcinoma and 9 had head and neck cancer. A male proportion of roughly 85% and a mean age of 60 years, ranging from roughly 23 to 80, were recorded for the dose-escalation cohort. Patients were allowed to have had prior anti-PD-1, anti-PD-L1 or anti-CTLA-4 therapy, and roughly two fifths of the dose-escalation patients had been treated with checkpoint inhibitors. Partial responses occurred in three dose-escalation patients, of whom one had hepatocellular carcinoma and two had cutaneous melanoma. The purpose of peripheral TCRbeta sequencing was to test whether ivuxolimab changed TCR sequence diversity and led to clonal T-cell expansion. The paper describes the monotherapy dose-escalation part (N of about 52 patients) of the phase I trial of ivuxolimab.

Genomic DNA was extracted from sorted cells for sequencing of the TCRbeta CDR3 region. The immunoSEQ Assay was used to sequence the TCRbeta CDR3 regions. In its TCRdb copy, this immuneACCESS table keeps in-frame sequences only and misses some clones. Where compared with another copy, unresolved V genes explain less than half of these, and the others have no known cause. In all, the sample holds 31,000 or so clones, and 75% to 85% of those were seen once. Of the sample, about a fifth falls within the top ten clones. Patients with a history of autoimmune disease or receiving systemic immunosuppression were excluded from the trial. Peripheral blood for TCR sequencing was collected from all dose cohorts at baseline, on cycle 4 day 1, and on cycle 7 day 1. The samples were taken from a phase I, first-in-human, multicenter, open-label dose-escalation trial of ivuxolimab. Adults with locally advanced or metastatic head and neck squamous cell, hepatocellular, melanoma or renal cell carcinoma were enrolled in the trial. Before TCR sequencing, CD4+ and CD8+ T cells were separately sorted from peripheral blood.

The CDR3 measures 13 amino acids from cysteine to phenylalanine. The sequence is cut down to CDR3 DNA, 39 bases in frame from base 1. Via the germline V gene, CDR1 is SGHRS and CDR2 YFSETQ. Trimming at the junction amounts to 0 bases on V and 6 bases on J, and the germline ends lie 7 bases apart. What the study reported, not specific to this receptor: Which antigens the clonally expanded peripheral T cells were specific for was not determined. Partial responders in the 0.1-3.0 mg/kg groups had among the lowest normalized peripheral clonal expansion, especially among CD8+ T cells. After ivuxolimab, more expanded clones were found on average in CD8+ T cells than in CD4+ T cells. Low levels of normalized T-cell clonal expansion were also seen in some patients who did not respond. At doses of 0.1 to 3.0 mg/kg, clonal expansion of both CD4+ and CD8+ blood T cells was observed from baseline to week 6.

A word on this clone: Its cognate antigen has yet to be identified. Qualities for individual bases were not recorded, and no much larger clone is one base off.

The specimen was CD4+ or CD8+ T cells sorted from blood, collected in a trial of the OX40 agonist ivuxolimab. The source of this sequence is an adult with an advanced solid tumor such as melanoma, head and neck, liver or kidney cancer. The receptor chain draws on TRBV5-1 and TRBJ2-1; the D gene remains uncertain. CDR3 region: CASSLVDPNEQFF. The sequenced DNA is TGCGCCAGCAGCTTGGTTGACCCCAATGAGCAGTTCTTC.